This T cell receptor (beta chain) was sequenced for a study of sequential checkpoint blockade in melanoma. The treatment denotes: randomized to nivolumab then ipilimumab (arm A) or the reverse (arm B). Patients had received no earlier DNA-damaging chemotherapy. Per germline, CDR1 MNHEY and CDR2 SMNVEV (reference sequence). Trimming cost V 4 bases and J 2 bases, with 15 bases left between them. This CDR3 has 15 residues. Repertoires were generated with immunoSEQ multiplex PCR, while TCRdb's copy carries only in-frame clones and drops some. The data contain under 20,000 clones, 72% of them singletons. This chain connects TRBV27 to TRBJ2-7; D is possibly TRBD2 (6 bases). The sample in question was CD8+ T cells sorted from blood (inferred from file names), obtained from a patient given nivolumab and ipilimumab in sequence. This TCR derives from a human donor with melanoma. CDR3 sequence reads: CASSSSPAGAYEQYF. CDR3 DNA: TGTGCCAGCAGTTCCTCGCCAGCGGGCGCCTACGAGCAGTACTTC.